A single sample gave rise to the 23 T cell receptor beta chains below, sequenced in a study of T cells after yellow fever vaccination. A single record per CDR3 protein comes from TCRdb applying MiXCR to the 5' RACE reads. Among 300,000 to 350,000 distinct CDR3 sequences, 3% to 4.5% were seen once, and the ten largest hold 20% to 25%. The sequencing here drew on PBMCs, taken 5 days after the yellow fever booster vaccination. These receptors originate from a man aged 18 to 29 who received the YFV17D yellow fever vaccine.

This clonotype was found many times. V is TRBV7-6 and J is TRBJ2-7; D uncertain. V lost 5 bases and J lost 5, with 22 bases in between. Germline V gene lookup returns CDR1 SGHVS and CDR2 FNYEAQ. The CDR3 spans 16 residues. CDR3 nucleotide sequence: TGTGCCAGCAGCCCATCGACCATGGTTACATCCGACGAGCAGTACTTC. Translating it yields CASSPSTMVTSDEQYF.

This chain connects TRBV29-1 to TRBJ2-5; D might be TRBD2 (7 bases). The length of the CDR3 is 12 residues. V was shortened by 6 bases and J by 3 bases, with 11 bases between the two germline ends. Germline CDR1 reads SQVTM; CDR2 reads ANQGSEA. CDR3 sequence: CSVGEGEETQYF. CDR3 coding DNA: TGCAGCGTAGGGGAGGGGGAAGAGACCCAGTACTTC.

This clonotype has a count of ten or more. This chain uses TRBV7-3 with TRBJ2-3, with TRBD2 matching 7 bases. This CDR3 has 15 amino acids. After removal of 3 bases from V and 1 base from J, the junction contained 4 bases not matched to a gene. CDR1 and CDR2 (germline): SGHTA, FQGTGA. In nucleotides, the CDR3 is TGTGCCAGCAGCTTTACTAGCGACCGCACAGATACGCAGTATTTT. It yields the protein CASSFTSDRTDTQYF.

This chain joins TRBV25-1 and TRBJ2-3; 11 nucleotides align to TRBD2. CDR1 and CDR2 (germline): MGHDK, SYGVNS. The CDR3 covers 16 residues. Unmatched junction bases numbered 8, after V lost 8 bases and J lost 1 base. CDR3 bases: TGTGCCAGCTCCCACGCGACTAGCGGGGGCACAGATACGCAGTATTTT. Translated, it gives CASSHATSGGTDTQYF. The variable domain in full, completed from reference TRBV25-1 and TRBJ2-3, reads EADIYQTPRYLVIGTGKKITLECSQTMGHDKMYWYQQDPGMELHLIHYSYGVNSTEKGDLSSESTVSRIRTEHFPLTLESARPSHTSQYLCASSHATSGGTDTQYFGPGTRLTVL.

The V and J genes are TRBV5-1 and TRBJ2-3; 7 nucleotides match TRBD2. The CDR3 is 15 residues long. Trimming cost V 1 base and J 5 bases; bases outside gene matches: 7. Germline CDR1 and CDR2: SGHRS and YFSETQ. This CDR3 is CASSLFSGSRDTQYF. The CDR3 DNA reads as TGCGCCAGCAGCTTGTTTAGCGGGTCCAGAGATACGCAGTATTTT.

This clonotype was seen a few times. This chain connects TRBV27 to TRBJ1-5, with D possibly matching TRBD1 (5 bases). With 5 bases removed from V and 5 bases from J, the gap between germline ends came to 10 bases. Germline V gives CDR1 MNHEY, CDR2 SMNVEV (reference sequence). The CDR3 has 13 residues. CDR3 in DNA: TGTGCCAGCAGTGTTAACAGGTATCAGCCCCAGCATTTT. The encoded protein is CASSVNRYQPQHF.

This clonotype was seen ten or more times. V usage is TRBV7-3 and J usage is TRBJ2-7; D is tentatively TRBD1 or TRBD2 (6 bases each). There are 15 residues in the CDR3. The germline gives CDR1 SGHTA, CDR2 FQGTGA. Deletions cut 3 bases from V and 2 bases from J, with 14 bases between. In DNA, the CDR3 is TGTGCCAGCAGCTTGCGAGGGGGGCTGACCTACGAGCAGTACGTC. Translation: CASSLRGGLTYEQYV.

This clonotype was seen a few times. The gene calls are TRBV6-2 or TRBV6-3 and TRBJ1-6, with 9 bases that match TRBD1. Trimming at V came to 5 bases and at J to 7 bases, leaving 6 bases not matched to a gene. The germline gives CDR1 MNHEY, CDR2 SVGEGT. The CDR3 is 15 residues long. In nucleotides, the CDR3 is TGTGCCAGCAGTCCCTGGGACAGGGAGAATTCACCCCTCCACTTT. Translating gives CASSPWDRENSPLHF.

V is TRBV4-2 and J is TRBJ1-1; 10 bases agree with TRBD1. V lost 4 bases, J lost 3 bases, and 5 bases stayed unmatched. Germline loops: CDR1 LGHNA, CDR2 YNFKEQ. The CDR3 sequence is 15 residues long. The CDR3 loop reads CASSPGQGQDTEAFF. The CDR3 nucleotides are TGTGCCAGCAGCCCGGGACAGGGGCAGGACACTGAAGCTTTCTTT.

This clonotype was counted at least ten times. The J gene is TRBJ1-4, the V gene TRBV4-1; D remains unclear. The V end lost 3 bases, the J end lost 2 bases, and 10 bases lay between the germline ends. The CDR3 length is 15 residues. Germline V lookup: CDR1 MGHRA, CDR2 YSYEKL. CDR3 amino acids: CASSQGLRTNEKLFF. The CDR3 DNA follows: TGCGCCAGCAGCCAGGGTTTGAGGACTAATGAAAAACTGTTTTTT.

This clonotype was counted ten times or more. The rearrangement links TRBV27 to TRBJ2-7, with D possibly called TRBD1 or TRBD2 (5 bases each). Trimming pared 7 bases from V and 1 base from J, leaving 11 bases between. Per the germline V gene, CDR1 is MNHEY and CDR2 is SMNVEV (reference sequence). The CDR3 has 13 amino acids. CDR3 in amino acids: CASTGTGSYEQYF. CDR3 coding DNA: TGTGCCAGCACCGGGACGGGTTCCTACGAGCAGTACTTC.

The V and J genes are TRBV19 and TRBJ2-2; D gene ambiguous. Germline V gene lookup returns CDR1 LNHDA and CDR2 SQIVND (reference sequence). This CDR3 has 15 amino acids. With 2 bases removed from V and 0 bases from J, the gap between germline ends came to 7 bases. The CDR3 loop reads CASSIRHTNTGELFF. In DNA form, the CDR3 reads TGTGCCAGTAGTATACGACACACGAACACCGGGGAGCTGTTTTTT.

The sample holds many counts of this clonotype. J is TRBJ2-2 and V is TRBV4-3; 11 bases match TRBD2. V trimming: 3 bases; J trimming: 6 bases; junction bases outside the gene matches: 9. From germline, CDR1 is LGHNA and CDR2 YSLEER. The CDR3 sequence is 17 residues long. CDR3 in amino acids: CASSQGFLAGGAGELFF. CDR3 sequence (DNA): TGCGCCAGCAGCCAGGGGTTTCTAGCGGGGGGTGCCGGGGAGCTGTTTTTT.

V gene TRBV5-5 combines with J gene TRBJ1-4; 7 positions match TRBD1. The V and J ends lost 5 bases and 6 bases, in that order; junction bases with no gene match: 4. CDR3 size: 13 residues. The germline CDR1 and CDR2 sequences are SGHKS and YYEKEE (reference sequence). CDR3 nucleotide sequence: TGTGCCAGCAGTTCCGGACAGGATGAAAAACTGTTTTTT. Encoded protein: CASSSGQDEKLFF.

In this sample, this clonotype turned up a few times. The chain carries TRBV7-2 and TRBJ1-1, with D uncertain. The germline gives CDR1 SGHTA, CDR2 FQGNSA. Trimming left V 0 bases short and J 4 bases short, with 9 bases between. The CDR3 loop spans 14 amino acids. CDR3 coding DNA: TGTGCCAGCAGCTTAGCATCCGCCGGCACTGAAGCTTTCTTT. The encoded protein is CASSLASAGTEAFF.

This clonotype was counted ten times or more. This chain uses TRBV7-2 with TRBJ1-4, with D uncertain. Germline assignment: CDR1 SGHTA and CDR2 FQGNSA. The length of the CDR3 is 14 residues. V lost 2 bases, J lost 4 bases, and 8 bases lay in between. The CDR3 loop reads CASSLSWINEKLFF. CDR3 nucleotide sequence: TGTGCCAGCAGCTTATCGTGGATTAATGAAAAACTGTTTTTT. Full variable domain (missing parts from reference TRBV7-2 and TRBJ1-4): GAGVSQSPSNKVTEKGKDVELRCDPISGHTALYWYRQSLGQGLEFLIYFQGNSAPDKSGLPSDRFSAERTGGSVSTLTIQRTQQEDSAVYLCASSLSWINEKLFFGSGTQLSVL.

CDR3 sequence (DNA): TGTGCCAGCAGTTTTATGAATGAGCAGTTCTTC. This codes for CASSFMNEQFF. This chain connects TRBV12-3 or TRBV12-4 to TRBJ2-1; unclear D gene. This CDR3 spans 11 amino acids. V shed 3 bases and J shed 7 bases, with 4 bases lying between them.

This clonotype was recorded at least ten times. The chain carries TRBV18 and TRBJ2-2, with D possibly TRBD1 on 5 matching bases. The CDR3 has 14 amino acids. Trimming removed 3 bases at V and 6 bases at J, with 11 bases between. CDR1 KGHSH and CDR2 LQKENI come from the germline V gene. The CDR3 nucleotides read TGTGCCAGCTCACCCGGCTGGGGCCCCGGGGAGCTGTTTTTT. It yields the protein CASSPGWGPGELFF.

There are a few counts of this clonotype. The rearrangement uses TRBV7-2 and TRBJ2-3; 11 bases agree with TRBD2. Germline assignment: CDR1 SGHTA and CDR2 FQGNSA. The CDR3 runs 15 residues. Trimming cost V 7 bases and J 8 bases; bases outside gene matches: 11. CDR3: CASNSVTSGVGTQYF. The CDR3 bases are TGTGCCAGCAACTCTGTGACTAGCGGGGTTGGTACGCAGTATTTT.

This chain connects TRBV7-9 to TRBJ2-3; tentative D call: TRBD2 (6 bases). V lost 3 bases, J lost 1 base, and 14 bases lay in between. Germline values: CDR1 SEHNR, CDR2 FQNEAQ (reference sequence). This CDR3 is built from 16 residues. For the CDR3, the DNA is TGTGCCAGCAGCTTGACAAACCTAGCGCGCACAGATACGCAGTATTTT. Translating gives CASSLTNLARTDTQYF.

This clonotype came up a few times. The rearrangement links TRBV7-9 to TRBJ2-1, with D tentatively TRBD1 (5 bases). V was pared by 11 bases and J by 9 bases, with 23 bases between. The CDR3 loop spans 14 amino acids. Germline loops: CDR1 SEHNR, CDR2 FQNEAQ (reference sequence). CDR3 nucleotide sequence: TGTGCCTGCTGCCCAAGGGCAGGGATGGGTGAGCAGTTCTTC. Translated: CACCPRAGMGEQFF.

The sample holds a few counts of this clonotype. This sequence joins TRBV10-3 and TRBJ2-3, with 9 nucleotides matching TRBD1. V lost 6 bases and J lost 1; bases outside the gene matches: 20. The germline V gene encodes CDR1 ENHRY and CDR2 SYGVKD. CDR3 length equals 20 residues. The CDR3 sequence is CAIRPGTGRDRGLGTDTQYF. DNA for the CDR3: TGTGCCATCAGGCCCGGGACAGGGAGAGATAGAGGCCTGGGCACAGATACGCAGTATTTT.

The chain employs TRBV6-5 and TRBJ1-1; possibly TRBD1 for D (6 bases). Per the germline V gene, CDR1 is MNHEY and CDR2 is SVGAGI. V dropped 7 bases and J dropped 0 bases, with 18 bases sitting between them. The CDR3 sequence is 16 residues long. CDR3 loop: CASTNKGVPMNTEAFF. CDR3 sequence (DNA): TGTGCCAGCACTAACAAGGGGGTTCCGATGAACACTGAAGCTTTCTTT.